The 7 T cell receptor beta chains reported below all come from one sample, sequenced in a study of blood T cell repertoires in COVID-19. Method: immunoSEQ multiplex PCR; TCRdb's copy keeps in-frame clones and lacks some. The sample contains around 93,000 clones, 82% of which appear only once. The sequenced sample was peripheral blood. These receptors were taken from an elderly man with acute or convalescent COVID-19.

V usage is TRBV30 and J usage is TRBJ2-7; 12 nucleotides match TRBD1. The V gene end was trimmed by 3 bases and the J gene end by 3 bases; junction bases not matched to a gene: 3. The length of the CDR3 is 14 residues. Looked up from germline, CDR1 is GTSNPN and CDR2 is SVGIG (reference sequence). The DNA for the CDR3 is TGTGCCTGGAGGGGACAGGGGGCTTACTACGAGCAGTACTTC. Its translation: CAWRGQGAYYEQYF. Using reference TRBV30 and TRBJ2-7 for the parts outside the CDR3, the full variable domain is SQTIHQWPATLVQPVGSPLSLECTVEGTSNPNLYWYRQAAGRGLQLLFYSVGIGQISSEVPQNLSASRPQDRQFILSSKKLLLSDSGFYLCAWRGQGAYYEQYFGPGTRLTVT.

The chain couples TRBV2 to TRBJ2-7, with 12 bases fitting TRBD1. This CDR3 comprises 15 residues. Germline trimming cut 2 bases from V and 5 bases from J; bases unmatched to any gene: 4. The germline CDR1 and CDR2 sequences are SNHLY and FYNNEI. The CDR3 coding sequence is TGTGCCAGCAGTGAAAGTGGGACAGGGGGCGACGAGCAGTACTTC. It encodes CASSESGTGGDEQYF. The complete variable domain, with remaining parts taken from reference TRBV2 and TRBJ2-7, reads EPEVTQTPSHQVTQMGQEVILRCVPISNHLYFYWYRQILGQKVEFLVSFYNNEISEKSEIFDDQFSVERPDGSNFTLKIRSTKLEDSAMYFCASSESGTGGDEQYFGPGTRLTVT.

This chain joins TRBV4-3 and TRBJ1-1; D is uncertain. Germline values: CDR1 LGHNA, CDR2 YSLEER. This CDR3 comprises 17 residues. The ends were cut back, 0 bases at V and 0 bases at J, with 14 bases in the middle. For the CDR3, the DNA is TGCGCCAGCAGCCAAGATAGGAGGGCAAGGTTGAACACTGAAGCTTTCTTT. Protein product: CASSQDRRARLNTEAFF.

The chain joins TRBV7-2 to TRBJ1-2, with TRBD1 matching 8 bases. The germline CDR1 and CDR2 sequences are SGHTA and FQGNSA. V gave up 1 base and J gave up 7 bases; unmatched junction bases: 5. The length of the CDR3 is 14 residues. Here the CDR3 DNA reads TGTGCCAGCAGCTTAGAAAGAGACAGGGGTGGCTACACCTTC. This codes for CASSLERDRGGYTF.

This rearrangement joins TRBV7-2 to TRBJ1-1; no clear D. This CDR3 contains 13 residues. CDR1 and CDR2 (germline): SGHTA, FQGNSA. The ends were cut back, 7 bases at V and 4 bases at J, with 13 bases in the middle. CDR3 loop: CASTLGVVTEAFF. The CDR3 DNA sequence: TGTGCCAGCACCCTGGGAGTCGTCACTGAAGCTTTCTTT.

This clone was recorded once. The CDR3 region has the DNA TGCGCCAGCAGCTCAAACCAGGGGGCCAGCTCACCCCTCCACTTT. Translation: CASSSNQGASSPLHF. The genes are TRBV5-1 and TRBJ1-6, with 8 nucleotides matching TRBD1. The CDR3 length is 15 residues. Germline V CDR1 and CDR2: SGHRS, YFSETQ. The junction had 9 bases not matched to a gene; V was cut back by 3 bases and J by 10 bases. The full variable domain, completed using reference TRBV5-1 and TRBJ1-6, is KAGVTQTPRYLIKTRGQQVTLSCSPISGHRSVSWYQQTPGQGLQFLFEYFSETQRNKGNFPGRFSGRQFSNSRSEMNVSTLELGDSALYLCASSSNQGASSPLHFGNGTRLTVT.

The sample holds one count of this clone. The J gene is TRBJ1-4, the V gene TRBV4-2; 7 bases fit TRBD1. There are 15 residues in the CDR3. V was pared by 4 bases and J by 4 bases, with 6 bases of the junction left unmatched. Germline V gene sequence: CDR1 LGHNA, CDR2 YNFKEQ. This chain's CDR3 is CASSPGTENNEKLFF. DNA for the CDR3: TGTGCCAGCAGCCCAGGGACAGAGAATAATGAAAAACTGTTTTTT.